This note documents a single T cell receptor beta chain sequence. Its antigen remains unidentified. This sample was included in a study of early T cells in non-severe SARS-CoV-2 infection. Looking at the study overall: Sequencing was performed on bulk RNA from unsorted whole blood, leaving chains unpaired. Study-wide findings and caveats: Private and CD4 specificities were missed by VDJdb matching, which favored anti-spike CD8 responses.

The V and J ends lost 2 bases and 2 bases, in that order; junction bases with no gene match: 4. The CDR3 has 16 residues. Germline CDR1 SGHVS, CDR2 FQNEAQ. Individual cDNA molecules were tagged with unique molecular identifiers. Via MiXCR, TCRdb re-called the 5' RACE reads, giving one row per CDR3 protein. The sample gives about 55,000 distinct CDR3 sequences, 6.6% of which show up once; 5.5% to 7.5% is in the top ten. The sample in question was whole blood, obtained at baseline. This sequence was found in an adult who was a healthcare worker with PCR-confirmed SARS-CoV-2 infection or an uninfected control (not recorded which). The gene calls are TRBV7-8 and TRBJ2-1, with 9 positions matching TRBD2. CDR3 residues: CASSLPASGTYNEQFF. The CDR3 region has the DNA TGTGCCAGCAGCTTACCCGCTAGCGGGACCTACAATGAGCAGTTCTTC.